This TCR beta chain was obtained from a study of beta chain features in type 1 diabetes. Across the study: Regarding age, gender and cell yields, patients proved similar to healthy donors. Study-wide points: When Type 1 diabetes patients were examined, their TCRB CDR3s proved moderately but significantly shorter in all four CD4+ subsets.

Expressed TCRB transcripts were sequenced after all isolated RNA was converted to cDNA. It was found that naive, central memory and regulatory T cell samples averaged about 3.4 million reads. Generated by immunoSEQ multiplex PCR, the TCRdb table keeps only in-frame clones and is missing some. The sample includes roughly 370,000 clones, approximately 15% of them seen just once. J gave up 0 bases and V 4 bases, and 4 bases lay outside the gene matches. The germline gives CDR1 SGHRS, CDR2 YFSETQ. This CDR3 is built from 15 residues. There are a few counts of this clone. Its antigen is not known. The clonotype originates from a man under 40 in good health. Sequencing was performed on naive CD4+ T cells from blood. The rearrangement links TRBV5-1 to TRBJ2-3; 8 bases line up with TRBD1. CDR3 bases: TGCGCCAGCAGCCGCGACAGGGGTAGCACAGATACGCAGTATTTT. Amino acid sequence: CASSRDRGSTDTQYF.